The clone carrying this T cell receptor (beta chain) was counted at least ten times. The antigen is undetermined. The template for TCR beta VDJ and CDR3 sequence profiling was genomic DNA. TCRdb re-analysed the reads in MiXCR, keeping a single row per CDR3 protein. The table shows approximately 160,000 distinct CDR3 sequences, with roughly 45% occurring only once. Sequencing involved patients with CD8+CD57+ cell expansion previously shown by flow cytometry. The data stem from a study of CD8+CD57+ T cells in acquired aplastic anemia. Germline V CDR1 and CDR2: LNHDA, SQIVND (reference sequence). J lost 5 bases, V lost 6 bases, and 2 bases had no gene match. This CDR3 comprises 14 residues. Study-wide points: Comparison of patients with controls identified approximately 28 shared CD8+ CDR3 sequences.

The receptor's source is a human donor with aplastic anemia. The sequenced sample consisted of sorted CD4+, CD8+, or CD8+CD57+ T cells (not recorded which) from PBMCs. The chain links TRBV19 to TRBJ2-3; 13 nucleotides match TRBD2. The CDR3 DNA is TGTGCCAGTAGACTAGCGGGAGGGGGAGATACGCAGTATTTT. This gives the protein CASRLAGGGDTQYF.